The 28 T cell receptor beta chains below come from one sample, sequenced in a study of cytomegalovirus exposure and HLA in healthy donors. The primer mix had 60 Vbeta and 13 Jbeta primers. Libraries were prepared by immunoSEQ multiplex PCR; TCRdb keeps only in-frame clonotypes and omits some of them. This table lists 91,000 or so clones. Material: PBMCs. Receptors were obtained from a woman in her twenties or thirties in good health and CMV-seronegative.

The chain employs TRBV16 and TRBJ1-2; 7 nucleotides match TRBD1. Per germline, CDR1 KGHSY and CDR2 FQNENV. J gave up 5 bases and V 4 bases, and 10 bases lay outside the gene matches. The CDR3 contains 15 residues. CDR3 sequence (DNA): TGTGCCAGCAGCCCGACACAGGGGCCCACATATGGCTACACCTTC. Protein product: CASSPTQGPTYGYTF.

The chain has TRBV4-2 and TRBJ1-5; possibly TRBD1 for D (6 bases). The CDR3 runs to 14 residues. V was shortened by 6 bases and J by 0 bases, with 9 bases between the two germline ends. Germline loops: CDR1 LGHNA, CDR2 YNFKEQ. The DNA of the CDR3 is TGTGCCAGCAGTGGACAGATTAGCAATCAGCCCCAGCATTTT. As protein: CASSGQISNQPQHF.

The chain carries TRBV11-2 and TRBJ1-1; D uncertain. The CDR3 is 13 residues long. V was clipped by 5 bases and J by 1 base, with 8 bases between them. Germline assignment: CDR1 SGHAT and CDR2 FQNNGV. CDR3 nucleotide sequence: TGTGCCAGCAGCCCGGGTCGGAACACTGAAGCTTTCTTT. Its translation is CASSPGRNTEAFF.

The V gene is TRBV6-1, the J gene TRBJ1-3; D is possibly TRBD1 (5 bases). V was shortened by 2 bases and J by 3 bases, with 11 bases between the two germline ends. Germline V gene data show CDR1 as MNHNS and CDR2 as SASEGT. CDR3 length equals 15 residues. The CDR3 region has the DNA TGTGCCAGCAGTGAATCTAGGGGTGTTGGAAACACCATATATTTT. Encoded protein: CASSESRGVGNTIYF.

The rearrangement uses TRBV29-1 and TRBJ2-4; perhaps TRBD2 as D (6 bases). CDR1 and CDR2 (germline): SQVTM, ANQGSEA. Deletions cut 0 bases from V and 6 bases from J, with 6 bases between. The CDR3 has 12 residues. CDR3 sequence reads: CSVEEGGNIQYF. The CDR3 DNA reads as TGCAGCGTTGAAGAGGGGGGAAACATTCAGTACTTC. The whole variable domain, filled in from reference TRBV29-1 and TRBJ2-4, reads SAVISQKPSRDICQRGTSLTIQCQVDSQVTMMFWYRQQPGQSLTLIATANQGSEATYESGFVIDKFPISRPNLTFSTLTVSNMSPEDSSIYLCSVEEGGNIQYFGAGTRLSVL.

Concerning this clone: One end of the junction is discordant with germline, which a read error may explain. V gene TRBV5-1 combines with J gene TRBJ1-4; a weak D match, TRBD1 (6 bases). The CDR3 consists of 14 residues. In germline, CDR1 is SGHRS, CDR2 YFSETQ. In DNA, the CDR3 is TGCGCCGGCAGCTTGGACAGCTTTAATGAAAAACTGTTTTTT. It yields the protein CAGSLDSFNEKLFF. Full variable domain (missing parts from reference TRBV5-1 and TRBJ1-4): KAGVTQTPRYLIKTRGQQVTLSCSPISGHRSVSWYQQTPGQGLQFLFEYFSETQRNKGNFPGRFSGRQFSNSRSEMNVSTLELGDSALYLCAGSLDSFNEKLFFGSGTQLSVL.

This chain uses TRBV11-3 with TRBJ2-1, with D perhaps TRBD1 (6 bases). The CDR3 runs to 15 residues. The V end lost 1 base, the J end lost 2 bases, and 9 bases lay between the germline ends. The V gene's germline CDR1 is SGHNT and CDR2 YENEEA. CDR3: CASSLVGGPYNEQFF. CDR3 in DNA: TGTGCCAGCAGCTTAGTAGGGGGACCCTACAATGAGCAGTTCTTC.

V is TRBV7-2 and J is TRBJ2-3, with D unclear. This CDR3 contains 14 residues. Trimming stripped 5 bases from V and 0 bases from J, with 9 bases between. CDR1 is SGHTA, CDR2 FQGNSA, per germline. In DNA, the CDR3 is TGTGCCAGCAGCGGCTTGCCCAGCACAGATACGCAGTATTTT. Translation gives CASSGLPSTDTQYF. Full variable domain (rest looked up from reference TRBV7-2 and TRBJ2-3): GAGVSQSPSNKVTEKGKDVELRCDPISGHTALYWYRQSLGQGLEFLIYFQGNSAPDKSGLPSDRFSAERTGGSVSTLTIQRTQQEDSAVYLCASSGLPSTDTQYFGPGTRLTVL.

This rearrangement joins TRBV29-1 to TRBJ2-5; 12 nucleotides align to TRBD2. With the DNA end fitting TRBJ2-7 better, the J assignment may be wrong. The CDR3 totals 13 residues. CDR1 and CDR2 from the germline V gene are SQVTM and ANQGSEA. CDR3 bases: TGCAGCGTTTGGACTAGCGGGAACTACGAGCAGTACTTC. Translating it yields CSVWTSGNYEQYF.

V is TRBV5-1 and J is TRBJ1-3; no reliable D call. The CDR3 length is 14 residues. Germline lookup yields CDR1 SGHRS and CDR2 YFSETQ. Trimming pared 4 bases from V and 6 bases from J, leaving 14 bases between. The CDR3: CASSLEFGENTIYF. The CDR3 DNA is TGCGCCAGCAGCCTTGAATTCGGGGAAAACACCATATATTTT.

The V gene is TRBV28, the J gene TRBJ1-4, with D tentatively TRBD1 (5 bases). Trimming cost V 6 bases and J 5 bases, with 16 bases left between them. Germline V CDR1 and CDR2: MDHEN, SYDVKM. This CDR3 contains 15 residues. The CDR3 loop is CASRPSHGGNEKLFF. The CDR3 DNA reads as TGTGCCAGCAGGCCCTCCCACGGGGGGAATGAAAAACTGTTTTTT.

The V and J genes are TRBV5-8 and TRBJ1-1; 9 bases align to TRBD1. V lost 5 bases to trimming and J lost 4 bases; unmatched junction nucleotides: 9. The CDR3 is 15 amino acids. Germline loops: CDR1 SGHTS, CDR2 YDEGEE. The CDR3 here is CASRKGQGLGTEAFF. CDR3 coding DNA: TGTGCCAGCAGGAAAGGACAGGGGTTGGGCACTGAAGCTTTCTTT.

The rearrangement uses TRBV29-1 and TRBJ2-5, with a tentative D call TRBD2 (6 bases). CDR1 and CDR2 (germline): SQVTM, ANQGSEA. The V end was cut by 7 bases, the J end by 5 bases, with 14 bases between. CDR3 size: 12 residues. Here the CDR3 DNA reads TGCAGCGGGGTAGCGGAGGACGAGACCCAGTACTTC. It codes for CSGVAEDETQYF.

V gene TRBV19 combines with J gene TRBJ1-6, with 8 bases fitting TRBD1. CDR1 is LNHDA and CDR2 is SQIVND in the germline V gene (reference sequence). Trimming took 5 bases from V and 7 from J; bases not matched to a gene: 1. The CDR3 contains 13 residues. CDR3 DNA sequence: TGTGCCAGTAGTCACAGGGGGAATTCACCCCTCCACTTT. This translates into CASSHRGNSPLHF.

This chain connects TRBV28 to TRBJ1-1; TRBD1 might be the D (6 bases). Looked up from germline, CDR1 is MDHEN and CDR2 is SYDVKM. The CDR3 is made up of 16 amino acids. Between the trimmed V and J ends, which lost 6 bases and 11 bases, there was a span of 28 bases. The CDR3 here is CASSAALGQTLSGAFF. The CDR3, as DNA: TGTGCCAGCAGCGCTGCCTTAGGACAGACTCTAAGTGGGGCTTTCTTT.

The gene calls are TRBV5-6 and TRBJ2-7; 10 nucleotides align to TRBD1. The CDR3 totals 15 residues. Germline trimming cut 4 bases from V and 0 bases from J; bases unmatched to any gene: 4. Per germline, CDR1 SGHDT and CDR2 YYEEEE. CDR3 DNA: TGTGCCAGCAGCGCCAGACAGGGGGCCTCCTACGAGCAGTACTTC. Its translation is CASSARQGASYEQYF.

V and J are TRBV6-1 and TRBJ1-2; no reliable D call. Germline CDR1 MNHNS, CDR2 SASEGT. V lost 10 bases, J lost 0 bases, and 18 bases lay in between. The CDR3 length is 15 residues. CDR3 DNA: TGTGCCACCCCTTCGGCCCAGGATACTAACTATGGCTACACCTTC. Protein: CATPSAQDTNYGYTF.

This chain uses TRBV5-1 with TRBJ1-4, with 12 bases aligning to TRBD1. J lost 3 bases, V lost 0 bases, and 9 bases had no gene match. The germline V gene has CDR1 SGHRS and CDR2 YFSETQ. The length of the CDR3 is 19 residues. The CDR3 nucleotides are TGCGCCAGCAGCTTGGCTCGGGGACAGGGGGCGTCATCTAATGAAAAACTGTTTTTT. This gives the protein CASSLARGQGASSNEKLFF.

This chain links TRBV30 with TRBJ2-1; 13 bases are a match to TRBD2. This CDR3 is 19 amino acids long. Germline loops: CDR1 GTSNPN, CDR2 SVGIG (reference sequence). J was trimmed by 1 base and V by 1 base; bases with no gene match: 10. CDR3 bases: TGTGCCTGGAGTGGTGGGGGACTAGCGGGGACCACTTCCTACAATGAGCAGTTCTTC. This translates into CAWSGGGLAGTTSYNEQFF.

V gene TRBV2 combines with J gene TRBJ1-5, with TRBD1 matching 12 bases. Germline CDR1 is SNHLY and CDR2 is FYNNEI. With 5 bases clipped from V and 7 bases from J, the junction kept 18 bases outside the gene matches. There are 19 residues in the CDR3. The CDR3 reads CASSYSLSGDRGLQQPQHF. CDR3 DNA: TGTGCCAGCAGTTACTCACTAAGCGGGGACAGGGGGCTACAACAGCCCCAGCATTTT.

V and J are TRBV6-1 and TRBJ1-1; TRBD1 matches 8 bases. There are 15 residues in the CDR3. Germline V gives CDR1 MNHNS, CDR2 SASEGT. Trimming took 5 bases from V and 1 from J; bases not matched to a gene: 6. The CDR3 nucleotides read TGTGCCAGCAGTACCGGACAGGGCGGGAACACTGAAGCTTTCTTT. Translating gives CASSTGQGGNTEAFF.

The chain employs TRBV15 and TRBJ2-7; perhaps TRBD1 as D (6 bases). The germline V gene has CDR1 LNHNV and CDR2 YYDKDF (reference sequence). This CDR3 has 13 residues. Trimming removed 4 bases from V and 7 bases from J, with 14 bases in between. CDR3: CATSIRQEGEQYF. The DNA for the CDR3 is TGTGCCACCAGCATCCGACAGGAAGGAGAGCAGTACTTC.

The rearrangement uses TRBV4-1 and TRBJ2-2, with a tentative D call TRBD2 (5 bases). The CDR3 covers 15 residues. Trimming stripped 1 base from V and 8 bases from J, with 14 bases between. Per germline, CDR1 MGHRA and CDR2 YSYEKL. CDR3 in DNA: TGCGCCAGCAGCCAAGTATCACTAGATATGGGGGAGCTGTTTTTT. It codes for CASSQVSLDMGELFF.

The chain employs TRBV25-1 and TRBJ2-7, with TRBD1 matching over 9 bases. Trimming cost V 5 bases and J 2 bases; bases outside gene matches: 1. CDR3 length: 13 residues. Germline CDR1 is MGHDK and CDR2 is SYGVNS. In DNA, the CDR3 is TGTGCCAGCAGTTGGACAGGGGCCTACGAGCAGTACTTC. Translated: CASSWTGAYEQYF.

This chain's CDR3 is CASSRGTRENQPQHF. CDR3 coding DNA: TGTGCCAGCAGCCGAGGGACACGCGAAAATCAGCCCCAGCATTTT. The chain carries TRBV7-2 and TRBJ1-5; D is possibly TRBD1 (6 bases). The germline V gene encodes CDR1 SGHTA and CDR2 FQGNSA. This CDR3 has 15 residues. Trimming pared 5 bases from V and 4 bases from J, leaving 15 bases between.

The V and J genes are TRBV28 and TRBJ2-3, with 11 bases that match TRBD2. The CDR3 runs to 18 residues. Germline V gene data show CDR1 as MDHEN and CDR2 as SYDVKM. The J segment lost 0 bases and the V segment lost 6 bases, leaving 11 bases of the junction unmatched. The DNA for the CDR3 is TGTGCCAGCAGGTTACGCACTAGCGGGAGCCCTAGCACAGATACGCAGTATTTT. Its protein is CASRLRTSGSPSTDTQYF.

This chain connects TRBV6-5 to TRBJ2-5; D may be TRBD2 (5 bases). The J call is in doubt because the DNA end fits TRBJ2-7 better. The CDR3 covers 15 residues. Germline CDR1 and CDR2: MNHEY and SVGAGI. The CDR3 sequence is CASSWTPRRPYEQYF. CDR3 DNA: TGTGCCAGCAGTTGGACTCCGAGGAGGCCCTACGAGCAGTACTTC.

J is TRBJ2-3 and V is TRBV5-1; 16 bases line up with TRBD2. V dropped 4 bases and J dropped 3; count of bases not matched to a gene: 8. Germline-derived CDR1 and CDR2 are SGHRS and YFSETQ. The CDR3 loop spans 18 amino acids. The CDR3 region has the DNA TGCGCCAGCAGCGCCGGGACTAGCGGGGGGGCTCGGACAGATACGCAGTATTTT. The encoded protein is CASSAGTSGGARTDTQYF. The full variable domain, in which reference TRBV5-1 and TRBJ2-3 provide the parts outside the CDR3, is KAGVTQTPRYLIKTRGQQVTLSCSPISGHRSVSWYQQTPGQGLQFLFEYFSETQRNKGNFPGRFSGRQFSNSRSEMNVSTLELGDSALYLCASSAGTSGGARTDTQYFGPGTRLTVL.